A single sample gave rise to the 29 T cell receptor beta chains below, sequenced in a study of blood T cells in healthy people across ages. The use of a sample-barcoded 5' primer and a J-beta primer mix characterized a second PCR of about 7 to 12 cycles. Each CDR3 protein is one row after TCRdb ran MiXCR on the 5' RACE reads. The sample lists more than 900,000 distinct CDR3 sequences, less than 25% occurring once. This same sample was also part of a study on T cells of mothers and their children.

The sample was blood. The receptors shown here come from a girl aged 2 to 10 in good health.

This clonotype has only a few counts. The chain uses TRBV12-5 and TRBJ2-5; weak D call: TRBD2 (5 bases). The CDR3 spans 14 residues. Trimming pared 3 bases from V and 5 bases from J, leaving 13 bases between. Looked up from germline, CDR1 is LGHNT and CDR2 is FRNRAP. CDR3 sequence (DNA): TGTGCTAGTGGTTTCTTAGGAGGCGAGGAGACCCAGTACTTC. This translates into CASGFLGGEETQYF.

The chain has TRBV12-3 or TRBV12-4 and TRBJ2-1, with 8 positions matching TRBD2. V shed 5 bases, J shed 10 bases, and the junction held 7 bases outside the gene matches. The CDR3 sequence is 13 residues long. The CDR3: CASSRLAIAEQFF. The CDR3, as DNA: TGTGCCAGCAGTCGACTAGCGATCGCCGAGCAGTTCTTC.

The genes are TRBV20-1 and TRBJ2-1, with a possible D match to TRBD1 (6 bases). The CDR3 totals 13 residues. V lost 0 bases to trimming and J lost 10 bases, with 13 bases between them. CDR1 DFQATT and CDR2 SNEGSKA come from the germline V gene (reference sequence). The CDR3 spells CSARDFRGREQFF. The CDR3 DNA reads as TGCAGTGCTAGAGATTTCAGGGGAAGAGAGCAGTTCTTC.

This clonotype was observed a few times. The J gene is TRBJ2-1, the V gene TRBV9, with D unresolved. CDR1 is SGDLS, CDR2 YYNGEE, per germline. The germline V and J ends were trimmed by 3 bases and 2 bases, with 9 bases remaining between them. CDR3 length: 14 amino acids. The chain's CDR3 is CASSANDPYNEQFF. The CDR3 DNA reads as TGTGCCAGCAGCGCTAACGACCCCTACAATGAGCAGTTCTTC. The variable domain in full, with the rest retrieved from reference TRBV9 and TRBJ2-1, is DSGVTQTPKHLITATGQRVTLRCSPRSGDLSVYWYQQSLDQGLQFLIQYYNGEERAKGNILERFSAQQFPDLHSELNLSSLELGDSALYFCASSANDPYNEQFFGPGTRLTVL.

This clonotype was seen more than once but under ten times. The chain is built from TRBV14 and TRBJ1-4; no clear D. CDR3 length: 14 amino acids. In germline, CDR1 is SGHDN, CDR2 FVKESK. Trimming removed 1 base at V and 8 bases at J, with 11 bases between. CDR3 region: CASSQGGKEEKLFF. CDR3 in DNA: TGTGCCAGCAGCCAAGGAGGAAAGGAAGAAAAACTGTTTTTT.

The V and J genes are TRBV12-3 or TRBV12-4 and TRBJ2-7, with 13 bases lining up with TRBD2. CDR3 length: 16 amino acids. With 6 bases clipped from V and 3 bases from J, the junction kept 8 bases outside the gene matches. In nucleotides, the CDR3 is TGTGCCAGCAGCCGATCACTAGCGGGGGGGAACTACGAGCAGTACTTC. This sequence encodes CASSRSLAGGNYEQYF.

The chain recombines TRBV11-2 with TRBJ1-6; D not certain. This CDR3 spans 12 amino acids. V lost 9 bases and J lost 6, with 9 bases in between. CDR1 SGHAT and CDR2 FQNNGV come from the germline V gene. The CDR3 reads CASRFSNSPLHF. CDR3 in DNA: TGTGCCAGTAGATTTTCTAATTCACCCCTCCACTTT. The complete variable domain, with remaining parts taken from reference TRBV11-2 and TRBJ1-6, reads EAGVAQSPRYKIIEKRQSVAFWCNPISGHATLYWYQQILGQGPKLLIQFQNNGVVDDSQLPKDRFSAERLKGVDSTLKIQPAKLEDSAVYLCASRFSNSPLHFGNGTRLTVT.

This clonotype was counted only a few times. The genes are TRBV7-9 and TRBJ2-6; 12 nucleotides match TRBD1. This CDR3 is built from 20 residues. V shed 5 bases and J 4 bases; nucleotides not matched to a gene: 15. Germline CDR1 and CDR2: SEHNR and FQNEAQ (reference sequence). This CDR3 reads CASSPTVPGQGAPGANVLTF. CDR3 nucleotide sequence: TGTGCCAGCAGCCCTACCGTTCCGGGACAGGGGGCACCGGGGGCCAACGTCCTGACTTTC.

The CDR3 coding sequence is TGTGCTAGTGGTTTGCTCCGACAGGGAGGAGGTCAGCCCCAGCATTTT. Residues: CASGLLRQGGGQPQHF. The chain couples TRBV12-5 to TRBJ1-5, with 7 positions matching TRBD1. The germline CDR1 and CDR2 sequences are LGHNT and FRNRAP. The CDR3 is 16 residues long. J gave up 6 bases and V 2 bases, and 10 bases lay outside the gene matches.

This clonotype has more than one count but fewer than ten. The rearrangement uses TRBV10-3 and TRBJ2-5; D uncertain. Germline CDR1 reads ENHRY; CDR2 reads SYGVKD. Trimming removed 2 bases at V and 0 bases at J, with 7 bases between. The CDR3 is made up of 14 amino acids. The CDR3 region has the DNA TGTGCCATCAGTGAGCTGGCCGACCAAGAGACCCAGTACTTC. This sequence encodes CAISELADQETQYF.

This clonotype was seen more than once but under ten times. This sequence joins TRBV7-2 and TRBJ2-4; the D gene is possibly TRBD2 (5 bases). CDR1 is SGHTA and CDR2 is FQGNSA in the germline V gene. The CDR3 contains 13 residues. V lost 4 bases and J lost 8, with 12 bases in between. The CDR3 protein is CASSSISADIQYF. The CDR3 DNA follows: TGTGCCAGCAGCTCTATTTCAGCGGACATTCAGTACTTC.

This clonotype has more than one count but fewer than ten. The chain combines TRBV20-1 with TRBJ2-3; TRBD1 matches 9 bases. The CDR3 length is 15 residues. V lost 6 bases to trimming and J lost 5 bases; unmatched junction nucleotides: 12. Germline V CDR1 and CDR2: DFQATT, SNEGSKA (reference sequence). Here the CDR3 reads CSAFDRGLREDTQYF. CDR3 in DNA: TGCAGTGCGTTCGACAGGGGGTTGAGAGAAGATACGCAGTATTTT.

This clonotype occurred a few times. V is TRBV2 and J is TRBJ2-5, with TRBD2 as a possible D gene (5 bases). With the DNA end fitting TRBJ2-1 better, the J assignment may be wrong. In germline, CDR1 is SNHLY, CDR2 FYNNEI. This CDR3 has 14 residues. The CDR3 loop reads CASFAGPSFGEQFF. The CDR3 nucleotides read TGTGCCAGCTTTGCGGGCCCGAGTTTTGGTGAGCAGTTCTTC.

Comment on this clonotype: It is likely a read error, because the conserved phenylalanine at the end of the CDR3 is missing. V is TRBV13 and J is TRBJ1-1; 9 bases match TRBD1. Germline lookup yields CDR1 PRHDT and CDR2 FYEKMQ (reference sequence). After removal of 3 bases from V and 11 bases from J, the junction contained 7 bases not matched to a gene. The CDR3 spans 13 residues. CDR3 loop: CASSFDRGNQAFL. In DNA form, the CDR3 reads TGTGCCAGCAGCTTCGACAGGGGGAATCAGGCTTTCCTT.

CDR3 bases: TGTGCCAGCAGCCCGCGAGAGACTGCCGAGCAGTACTTC. This gives the protein CASSPRETAEQYF. The chain recombines TRBV7-9 with TRBJ2-7; the D is unclear. In germline, CDR1 is SEHNR, CDR2 FQNEAQ (reference sequence). There are 13 residues in the CDR3. Deletions cut 5 bases from V and 6 bases from J, with 14 bases between.

This clonotype came up a few times. J is TRBJ1-2 and V is TRBV29-1; D possibly corresponds to TRBD1 (5 bases). Trimming cost V 7 bases and J 4 bases, with 16 bases left between them. The CDR3 runs to 13 residues. Germline V gives CDR1 SQVTM, CDR2 ANQGSEA. The CDR3 nucleotides are TGCAGCGATCAAACGGGACCTAGCTATGGCTACACCTTC. This sequence encodes CSDQTGPSYGYTF. Supplemented by reference TRBV29-1 and TRBJ1-2, the full variable domain reads SAVISQKPSRDICQRGTSLTIQCQVDSQVTMMFWYRQQPGQSLTLIATANQGSEATYESGFVIDKFPISRPNLTFSTLTVSNMSPEDSSIYLCSDQTGPSYGYTFGSGTRLTVV.

This clonotype was detected only a few times. The chain uses TRBV29-1 and TRBJ2-7; D gene uncertain. The germline CDR1 and CDR2 sequences are SQVTM and ANQGSEA. The CDR3 contains 11 residues. V dropped 4 bases and J dropped 5 bases, with 9 bases sitting between them. The CDR3 DNA is TGCAGCGTTGTGTATATCCACGAGCAGTACTTC. Amino acid sequence: CSVVYIHEQYF.

The rearrangement links TRBV4-3 to TRBJ1-2; tentative D call: TRBD1 (5 bases). The CDR3 has 15 residues. V lost 0 bases and J lost 4, with 12 bases in between. Germline assignment: CDR1 LGHNA and CDR2 YSLEER. The CDR3 protein is CASSQDMTEGYGYTF. The CDR3 nucleotides read TGCGCCAGCAGCCAAGATATGACAGAGGGCTATGGCTACACCTTC.

The J gene is TRBJ2-1, the V gene TRBV10-2, with D possibly TRBD2 on 6 matching bases. The germline V and J ends were trimmed by 8 bases and 4 bases, with 15 bases remaining between them. The CDR3 totals 14 residues. CDR1 and CDR2 from the germline V gene are WSHSY and SAAADI. The CDR3 bases are TGCGCCAGCGGAGGGGCGGGGAGATACAATGAGCAGTTCTTC. It encodes CASGGAGRYNEQFF.

This chain links TRBV15 with TRBJ2-3; 9 bases align to TRBD2. The ends lost 0 bases at V and 7 bases at J; junction bases unmatched: 8. CDR1 LNHNV and CDR2 YYDKDF come from the germline V gene (reference sequence). The CDR3 spans 16 residues. The CDR3 nucleotides are TGTGCCACCAGCAGAGATATGGCACTAGCGGGCCATACGCAGTATTTT. Protein sequence: CATSRDMALAGHTQYF.

At least ten counts were recorded for this clonotype. The gene calls are TRBV12-3 or TRBV12-4 and TRBJ2-1; the match to TRBD2 covers 12 bases. V was pared by 4 bases and J by 7 bases, with 5 bases of the junction left unmatched. CDR3 length equals 15 residues. The CDR3, as DNA: TGTGCCAGCAGTTCTGGACTAGCGGGACCAAATGAGCAGTTCTTC. Translation gives CASSSGLAGPNEQFF.

V gene TRBV6-1 combines with J gene TRBJ2-5; 9 bases map to TRBD2. The V and J ends lost 6 bases and 5 bases, in that order; junction bases with no gene match: 10. CDR1 is MNHNS and CDR2 is SASEGT in the germline V gene. The CDR3 has 15 amino acids. The CDR3 reads CASSLAGNPGETQYF. The CDR3 DNA reads TGTGCCAGCAGCCTAGCGGGGAACCCCGGGGAGACCCAGTACTTC.

The chain recombines TRBV7-2 with TRBJ2-3, with 9 bases matching TRBD2. The CDR3 totals 17 residues. V gave up 0 bases and J gave up 0 bases; unmatched junction bases: 4. Germline V lookup: CDR1 SGHTA, CDR2 FQGNSA. The CDR3 is CASSLAPGLASTDTQYF. The CDR3 nucleotides are TGTGCCAGCAGCTTAGCCCCGGGACTAGCTAGCACAGATACGCAGTATTTT.

This clonotype was observed a handful of times. This sequence joins TRBV9 and TRBJ2-1; TRBD2 agrees at 16 bases. CDR3 length equals 19 residues. V lost 0 bases to trimming and J lost 12 bases; unmatched junction nucleotides: 15. Germline loops: CDR1 SGDLS, CDR2 YYNGEE. DNA of the CDR3: TGTGCCAGCAGCGTAGGGACGGAACCGGGACTAGCGGGAGGGCCAAGGCAGTTCTTC. Translating it yields CASSVGTEPGLAGGPRQFF.

This clonotype appeared a few times. The CDR3 region has the DNA TGTGCCAGCAGTGAGGACGGGACAGGTACTAACACCATATATTTT. It translates to CASSEDGTGTNTIYF. V and J are TRBV6-1 and TRBJ1-3, with 8 bases fitting TRBD1. With 3 bases clipped from V and 7 bases from J, the junction kept 8 bases outside the gene matches. Per the germline V gene, CDR1 is MNHNS and CDR2 is SASEGT. The CDR3 totals 15 residues.

This clonotype was picked up many times. The CDR3 region is CASSWLAGTLETQYF. CDR3 sequence (DNA): TGTGCCAGCAGCTGGCTAGCGGGAACCCTGGAGACCCAGTACTTC. The chain combines TRBV7-3 with TRBJ2-5, with 9 positions matching TRBD2. CDR3 length equals 15 residues. Germline CDR1 is SGHTA and CDR2 is FQGTGA. Unmatched junction bases numbered 8, after V lost 4 bases and J lost 5 bases.

This chain connects TRBV12-3 or TRBV12-4 to TRBJ2-1, with D possibly TRBD1 on 5 matching bases. Trimming took off 8 bases at V and 6 bases at J, with 23 bases between the two ends. CDR3 length: 16 amino acids. The CDR3 region has the DNA TGTGCCAGCCGCTATGACCTTGTCGTTAGGGGCAATGAGCAGTTCTTC. Amino acids: CASRYDLVVRGNEQFF.

This chain uses TRBV12-3 or TRBV12-4 with TRBJ1-6, with D uncertain. The CDR3 has 14 residues. Trimming stripped 7 bases from V and 7 bases from J, with 14 bases between. In nucleotides, the CDR3 is TGTGCCAGCAAATTTGGGCCTCCGAATTCACCCCTCCACTTT. It specifies CASKFGPPNSPLHF.

The chain recombines TRBV7-2 with TRBJ2-4; tentatively, D is TRBD1 or TRBD2 (6 bases each). The germline V and J ends were trimmed by 2 bases and 1 base, with 15 bases remaining between them. This CDR3 contains 17 residues. The germline gives CDR1 SGHTA, CDR2 FQGNSA. For the CDR3, the DNA is TGTGCCAGCAGCTTAAGAGGGGGGCCAGGGGCCAAAAACATTCAGTACTTC. Encoded protein: CASSLRGGPGAKNIQYF.